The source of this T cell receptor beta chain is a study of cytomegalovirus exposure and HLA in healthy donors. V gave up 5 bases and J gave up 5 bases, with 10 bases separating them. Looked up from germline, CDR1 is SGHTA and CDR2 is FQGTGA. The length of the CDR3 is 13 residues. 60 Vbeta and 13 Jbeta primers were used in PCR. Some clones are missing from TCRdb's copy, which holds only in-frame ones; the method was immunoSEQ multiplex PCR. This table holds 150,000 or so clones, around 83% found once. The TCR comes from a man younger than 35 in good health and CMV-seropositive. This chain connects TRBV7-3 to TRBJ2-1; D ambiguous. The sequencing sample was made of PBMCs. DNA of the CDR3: TGTGCCAGCAGCCCATCACCTAACAATGAGCAGTTCTTC. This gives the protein CASSPSPNNEQFF.